Presented here are 5 T cell receptor beta chains from one specimen sequenced in a study of T cell changes during pregnancy in multiple sclerosis. Repertoires were generated with immunoSEQ multiplex PCR, while TCRdb's copy carries only in-frame clones and drops some. The table records over 75,000 clones, approximately 92% of them present only once. The material was peripheral blood, obtained in the first trimester of pregnancy. These receptors came from a female donor with multiple sclerosis, enrolled in a pregnancy study.

The chain carries TRBV11-2 and TRBJ2-7; 8 bases map to TRBD2. Germline CDR1 and CDR2: SGHAT and FQNNGV. The V segment lost 5 bases and the J segment 4 bases; nucleotides outside the gene matches: 16. The CDR3 extends over 17 amino acids. The CDR3 sequence: CASSPGGVWGPLYEQYF. CDR3 nucleotides: TGTGCCAGCAGCCCGGGAGGGGTGTGGGGCCCACTTTACGAGCAGTACTTC. The full variable domain, its missing parts supplied by reference TRBV11-2 and TRBJ2-7, is EAGVAQSPRYKIIEKRQSVAFWCNPISGHATLYWYQQILGQGPKLLIQFQNNGVVDDSQLPKDRFSAERLKGVDSTLKIQPAKLEDSAVYLCASSPGGVWGPLYEQYFGPGTRLTVT.

This clone appeared once. DNA for the CDR3: TGTGCCAGCAGCTTGGCGGGGTACGGTCACAATGAGCAGTTCTTC. This codes for CASSLAGYGHNEQFF. J is TRBJ2-1 and V is TRBV7-9; D is perhaps TRBD2 (6 bases). The V gene's germline CDR1 is SEHNR and CDR2 FQNEAQ (reference sequence). CDR3 length: 15 residues. Deletions cut 3 bases from V and 5 bases from J, with 14 bases between.

The rearrangement links TRBV15 to TRBJ1-5; D uncertain. The ends were cut back, 0 bases at V and 2 bases at J, with 8 bases in the middle. Germline assignment: CDR1 LNHNV and CDR2 YYDKDF (reference sequence). The CDR3 is made up of 15 amino acids. CDR3 region: CATSRDRGRNQPQHF. CDR3 nucleotides: TGTGCCACCAGCAGAGATCGAGGTCGCAATCAGCCCCAGCATTTT.

V and J are TRBV27 and TRBJ2-7; perhaps TRBD1 as D (6 bases). V was cut by 3 bases and J by 4 bases, with 10 bases left in between. The germline V gene has CDR1 MNHEY and CDR2 SMNVEV (reference sequence). CDR3 length equals 13 residues. CDR3 nucleotides: TGTGCCAGCAGTTTCCGGGACATGTACGAGCAGTACTTC. It translates to CASSFRDMYEQYF.

This clone was observed a single time. The chain links TRBV2 to TRBJ2-2, with 7 nucleotides matching TRBD1. CDR3 length equals 14 residues. Germline CDR1 is SNHLY and CDR2 is FYNNEI. The trim removed 7 bases at V and 5 bases at J, leaving 7 bases unmatched. CDR3: CASTRGPGTGELFF. The CDR3 nucleotides are TGTGCCAGCACTAGGGGGCCTGGGACCGGGGAGCTGTTTTTT.